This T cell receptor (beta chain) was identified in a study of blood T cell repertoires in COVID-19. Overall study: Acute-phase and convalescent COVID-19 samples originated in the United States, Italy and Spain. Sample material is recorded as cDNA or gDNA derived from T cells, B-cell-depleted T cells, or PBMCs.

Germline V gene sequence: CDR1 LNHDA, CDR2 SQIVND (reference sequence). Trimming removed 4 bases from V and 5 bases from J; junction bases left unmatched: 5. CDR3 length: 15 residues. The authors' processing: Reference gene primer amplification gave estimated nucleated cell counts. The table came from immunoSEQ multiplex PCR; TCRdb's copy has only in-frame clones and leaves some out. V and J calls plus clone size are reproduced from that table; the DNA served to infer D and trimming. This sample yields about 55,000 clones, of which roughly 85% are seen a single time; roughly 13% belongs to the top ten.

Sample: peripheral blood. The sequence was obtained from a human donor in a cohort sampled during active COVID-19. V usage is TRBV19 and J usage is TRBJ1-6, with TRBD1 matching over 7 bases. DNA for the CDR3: TGTGCCAGTAGTAGGGGGACAGAGAATAATTCACCCCTCCACTTT. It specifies CASSRGTENNSPLHF.